The rows below give T cell receptor beta chains drawn from one sample of a study of T cells after yellow fever vaccination. MiXCR was run by TCRdb on the 5' RACE reads, yielding one entry per CDR3 protein. This repertoire shows 300,000 to 450,000 distinct CDR3 sequences, roughly 8.6% found once; its top ten account for 15% to 20%. The starting material was PBMCs, obtained roughly 45 days after the first yellow fever vaccination. The receptors originated from a man younger than 30 who received the YFV17D yellow fever vaccine. Both conserved end residues are part of each CDR3. A D gene is named only where the DNA matches it firmly. Rows give clone size only sometimes, using once, few, many, or a class for an expanded clone.

>NA|12|TRBV27|TRBJ1-4|NA
TGTGCGAAGGCGTGGCAGGTCGAAAAACTGTTTTTT
CAKAWQVEKLFF
>NA|15|TRBV7-3|TRBJ2-1|few
TGTGCCAGCAGCGAGTCGGACAGTCTATACAATGAGCAGTTCTTC
CASSESDSLYNEQFF
>TRBD1|14|TRBV7-2|TRBJ2-5|many
TGTGCCAGCAGCTTCCAGGGGGCTCAAGAGACCCAGTACTTC
CASSFQGAQETQYF
>NA|12|TRBV11-2|TRBJ1-1|NA
TGTGCCAGCAGCGCTTCGTCAAGTGAAGCTTTCTTT
CASSASSSEAFF
>TRBD2|16|TRBV7-3|TRBJ2-3|many
TGTGCCAGCAGCCCCACCGCCGGGACTAGGTTTCATACGCAGTATTTT
CASSPTAGTRFHTQYF
>NA|13|TRBV5-1|TRBJ2-3|NA
TGCGCCAGCAGCTTAAAGGGGCCAGATACGCAGTATTTT
CASSLKGPDTQYF
>NA|11|TRBV12-3/TRBV12-4|TRBJ1-1|NA
TGTGCCAGCAGTTGGGCAGCCGAAGCTTTCTTT
CASSWAAEAFF
>TRBD1|15|TRBV6-5|TRBJ2-5|NA
TGTGCCAGCAGTTTCCTGACAGGGAACCAAGAGACCCAGTACTTC
CASSFLTGNQETQYF
>NA|16|TRBV7-9|TRBJ2-7|few
TGTGCCAGCAGTTTCCCGGACAGCGCGAATCCCTACGAGCAGTACTTC
CASSFPDSANPYEQYF
>NA|15|TRBV7-8|TRBJ2-2|many
TGTGCCAGCAGCTTAGTCCGGGGTTACACCGGGGAGCTGTTTTTT
CASSLVRGYTGELFF
>TRBD1|16|TRBV13|TRBJ2-2|few
TGTGCCAGCAGCCGCGGACAGGGGGTGCGCACCGGGGAGCTGTTTTTT
CASSRGQGVRTGELFF
>NA|15|TRBV5-1|TRBJ2-2|many
TGCGCCAGCAGGGTAATCTCTACGAACACCGGGGAGCTGTTTTTT
CASRVISTNTGELFF
>NA|15|TRBV19|TRBJ2-6|NA
TGTGCCAGCGAATCTTCCAGATTTGGGGCCAACGTCCTGACTTTC
CASESSRFGANVLTF
>NA|12|TRBV7-2|TRBJ2-7|NA
TGTGCCAGCAGCTCCTACTTGGGCGAGCAGTACTTC
CASSSYLGEQYF